What follows is one T cell receptor beta chain and its context. No antigen is known for it. TCRdb re-analysed the reads in MiXCR, keeping a single row per CDR3 protein. The sample has about 570,000 distinct CDR3 sequences; roughly 42% are singletons. This sample is part of a study of T cell repertoires in cytomegalovirus infection. Study-wide points: Ex vivo responses were dominated by HLA-C-restricted CMV-specific TCR beta clonotypes.

Per germline, CDR1 LGHNA and CDR2 YNFKEQ. The CDR3 is made up of 15 amino acids. Trimming left V 3 bases short and J 2 bases short, with 11 bases between. Sequenced material: cultured PBMCs, taken from culture after CMV antigen stimulation. The V and J genes are TRBV4-2 and TRBJ1-5, with a weak D call TRBD1 (6 bases). This clonotype was obtained from a human donor in good health (CMV status not recorded). Some clones in this sample may be carry-over from other donors' samples. CDR3 nucleotides: TGTGCCAGCAGCCAGGAGGGGGGAGGCAATCAGCCCCAGCATTTT. It codes for CASSQEGGGNQPQHF.